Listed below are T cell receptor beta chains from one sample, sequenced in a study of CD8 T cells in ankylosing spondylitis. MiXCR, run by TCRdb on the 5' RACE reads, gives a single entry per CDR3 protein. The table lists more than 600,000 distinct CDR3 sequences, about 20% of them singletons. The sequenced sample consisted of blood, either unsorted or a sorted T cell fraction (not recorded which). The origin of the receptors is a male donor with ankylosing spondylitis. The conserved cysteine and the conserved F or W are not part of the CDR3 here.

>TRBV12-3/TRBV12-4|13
ASSLMQGGVTEAF
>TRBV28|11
ASSLSPSYEQY
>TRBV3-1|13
ASSPRDRGQDTQY
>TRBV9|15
ACSPRRAGTGDNEQF
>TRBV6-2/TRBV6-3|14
ATATGGLSGANVLT
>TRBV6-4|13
ASSSSSGNTDTQY
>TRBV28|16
ASSSPASRREGSHEQY
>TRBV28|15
ASSPGTGVRLYNEQF
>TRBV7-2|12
ASSLVRGSSPLH
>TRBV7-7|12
ASSFRPGKYEQY
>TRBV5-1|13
ASSLGLAGKETQY
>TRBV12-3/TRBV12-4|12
ASSRDGGSDTQY
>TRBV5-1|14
ASSLGQGKSSYEQY
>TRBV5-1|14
ASSSGGGPVWETQY
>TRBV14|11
ASSQTKNTEAF
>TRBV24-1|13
ATSAGAGAADTQY
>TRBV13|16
ASSLFGRAGASGNTIY
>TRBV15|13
ATSNSGGANTEAF
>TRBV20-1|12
SAWPSGGTDTQY
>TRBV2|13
ASTRGQGEPYEQY
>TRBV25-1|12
ASSKLAGDYEQY